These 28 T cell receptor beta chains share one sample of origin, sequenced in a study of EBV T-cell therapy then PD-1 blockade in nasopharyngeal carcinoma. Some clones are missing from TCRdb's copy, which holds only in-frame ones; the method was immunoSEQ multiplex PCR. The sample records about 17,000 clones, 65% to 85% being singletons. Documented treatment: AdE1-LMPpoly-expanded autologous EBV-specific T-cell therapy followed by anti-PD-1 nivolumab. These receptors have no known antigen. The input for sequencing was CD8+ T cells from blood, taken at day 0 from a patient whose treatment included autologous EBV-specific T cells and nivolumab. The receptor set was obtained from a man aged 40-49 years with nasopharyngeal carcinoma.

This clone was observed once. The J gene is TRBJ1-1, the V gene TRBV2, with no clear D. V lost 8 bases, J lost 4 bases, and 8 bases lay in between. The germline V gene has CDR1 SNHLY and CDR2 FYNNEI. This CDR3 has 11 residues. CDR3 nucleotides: TGTGCCAGCGGTCGAGGCACTGAAGCTTTCTTT. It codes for CASGRGTEAFF.

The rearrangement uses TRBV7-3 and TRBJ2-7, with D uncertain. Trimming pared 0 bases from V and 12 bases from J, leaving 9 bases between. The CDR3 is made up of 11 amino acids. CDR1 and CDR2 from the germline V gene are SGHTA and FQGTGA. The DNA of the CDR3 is TGTGCCAGCAGCTTAACAGGGCGTTTGTACTTC. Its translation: CASSLTGRLYF.

The CDR3 nucleotides are TGTGCCAGCACCCCCTGGGAGAACACTGAAGCTTTCTTT. It is translated as CASTPWENTEAFF. The V call is TRBV28, the J call TRBJ1-1, with D unresolved. With 7 bases removed from V and 1 base from J, the gap between germline ends came to 10 bases. The CDR3 sequence is 13 residues long. Germline V gives CDR1 MDHEN, CDR2 SYDVKM.

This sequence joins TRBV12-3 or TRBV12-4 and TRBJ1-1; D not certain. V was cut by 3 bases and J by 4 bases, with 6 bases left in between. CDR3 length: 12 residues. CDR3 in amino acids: CASSLEGTEAFF. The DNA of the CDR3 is TGTGCCAGCAGTTTGGAGGGCACTGAAGCTTTCTTT.

The CDR3 loop is CASSLVGVDTQYF. The CDR3 DNA reads as TGTGCCAGCAGCTTGGTCGGTGTAGATACGCAGTATTTT. This chain connects TRBV11-1 to TRBJ2-3; D unclear. CDR1 is SGHAT and CDR2 is FQDESV in the germline V gene (reference sequence). The germline V and J ends were trimmed by 3 bases and 5 bases, with 9 bases remaining between them. This CDR3 has 13 amino acids.

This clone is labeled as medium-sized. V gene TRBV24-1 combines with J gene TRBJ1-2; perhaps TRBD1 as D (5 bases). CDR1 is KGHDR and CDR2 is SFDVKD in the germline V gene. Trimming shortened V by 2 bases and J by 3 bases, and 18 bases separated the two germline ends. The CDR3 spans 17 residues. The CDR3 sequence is CATSDSHGANSDYGYTF. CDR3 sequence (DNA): TGTGCCACCAGTGATTCGCACGGGGCCAACTCCGACTATGGCTACACCTTC.

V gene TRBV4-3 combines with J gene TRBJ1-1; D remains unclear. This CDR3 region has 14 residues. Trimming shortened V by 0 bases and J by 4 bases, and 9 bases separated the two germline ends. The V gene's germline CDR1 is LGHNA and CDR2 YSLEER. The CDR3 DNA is TGCGCCAGCAGCCAAGAAGCCGGTTTCACTGAAGCTTTCTTT. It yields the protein CASSQEAGFTEAFF.

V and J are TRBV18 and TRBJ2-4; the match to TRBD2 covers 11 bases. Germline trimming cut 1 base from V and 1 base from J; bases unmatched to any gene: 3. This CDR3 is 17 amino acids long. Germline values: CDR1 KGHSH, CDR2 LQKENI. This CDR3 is CASSPRASGGAKNIQYF. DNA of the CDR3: TGTGCCAGCTCACCACGAGCTAGCGGGGGGGCCAAAAACATTCAGTACTTC. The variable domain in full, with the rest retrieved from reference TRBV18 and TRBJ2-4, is NAGVMQNPRHLVRRRGQEARLRCSPMKGHSHVYWYRQLPEEGLKFMVYLQKENIIDESGMPKERFSAEFPKEGPSILRIQQVVRGDSAAYFCASSPRASGGAKNIQYFGAGTRLSVL.

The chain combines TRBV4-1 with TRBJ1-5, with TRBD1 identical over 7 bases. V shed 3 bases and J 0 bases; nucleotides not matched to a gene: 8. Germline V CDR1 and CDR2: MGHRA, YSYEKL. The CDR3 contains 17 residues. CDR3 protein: CASSQEDRKYSNQPQHF. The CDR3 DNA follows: TGCGCCAGCAGCCAGGAGGACAGGAAATATAGCAATCAGCCCCAGCATTTT.

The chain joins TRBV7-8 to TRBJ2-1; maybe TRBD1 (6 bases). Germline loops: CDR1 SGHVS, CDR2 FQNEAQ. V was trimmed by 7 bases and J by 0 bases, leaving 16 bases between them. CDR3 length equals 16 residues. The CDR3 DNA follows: TGTGCCAGCACCCCAAAACAGGGTCTCTCCTACAATGAGCAGTTCTTC. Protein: CASTPKQGLSYNEQFF. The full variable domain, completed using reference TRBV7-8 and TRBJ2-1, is GAGVSQSPRYKVAKRGQDVALRCDPISGHVSLFWYQQALGQGPEFLTYFQNEAQLDKSGLPSDRFFAERPEGSVSTLKIQRTQQEDSAVYLCASTPKQGLSYNEQFFGPGTRLTVL.

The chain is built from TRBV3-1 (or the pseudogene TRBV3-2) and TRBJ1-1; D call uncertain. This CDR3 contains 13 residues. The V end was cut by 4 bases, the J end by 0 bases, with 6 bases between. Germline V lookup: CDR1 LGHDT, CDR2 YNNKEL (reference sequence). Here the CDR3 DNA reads TGTGCCAGCAGCCTCAGTATGAACACTGAAGCTTTCTTT. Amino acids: CASSLSMNTEAFF.

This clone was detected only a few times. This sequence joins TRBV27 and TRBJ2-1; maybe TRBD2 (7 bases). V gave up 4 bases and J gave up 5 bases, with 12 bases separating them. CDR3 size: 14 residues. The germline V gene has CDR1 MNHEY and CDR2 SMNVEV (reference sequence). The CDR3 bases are TGTGCCAGCAGTTGGGGGGGCCCCCACAATGAGCAGTTCTTC. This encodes CASSWGGPHNEQFF.

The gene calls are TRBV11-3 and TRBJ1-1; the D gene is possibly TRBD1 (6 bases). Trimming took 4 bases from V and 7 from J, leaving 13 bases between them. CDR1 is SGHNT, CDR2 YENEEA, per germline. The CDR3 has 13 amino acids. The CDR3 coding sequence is TGTGCCAGCAGCTCAAACAGGGTGAATGAAGCTTTCTTT. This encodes CASSSNRVNEAFF.

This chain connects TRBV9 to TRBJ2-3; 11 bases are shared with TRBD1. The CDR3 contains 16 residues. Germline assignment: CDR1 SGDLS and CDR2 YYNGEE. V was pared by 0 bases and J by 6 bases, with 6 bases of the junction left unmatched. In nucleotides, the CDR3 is TGTGCCAGCAGCGTAGAGGGACAGGGGGGCTCGGATACGCAGTATTTT. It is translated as CASSVEGQGGSDTQYF.

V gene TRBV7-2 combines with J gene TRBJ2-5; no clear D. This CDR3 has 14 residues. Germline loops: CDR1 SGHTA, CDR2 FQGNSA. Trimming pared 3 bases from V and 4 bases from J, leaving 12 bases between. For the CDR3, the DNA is TGTGCCAGCAGCTTTCGGACCCTGGGAGAGACCCAGTACTTC. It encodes CASSFRTLGETQYF. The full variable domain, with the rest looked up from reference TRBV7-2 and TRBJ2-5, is GAGVSQSPSNKVTEKGKDVELRCDPISGHTALYWYRQSLGQGLEFLIYFQGNSAPDKSGLPSDRFSAERTGGSVSTLTIQRTQQEDSAVYLCASSFRTLGETQYFGPGTRLLVL.

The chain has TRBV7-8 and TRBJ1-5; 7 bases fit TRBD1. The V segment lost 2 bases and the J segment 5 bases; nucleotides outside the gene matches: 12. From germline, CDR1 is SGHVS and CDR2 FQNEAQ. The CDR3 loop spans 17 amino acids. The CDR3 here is CASSLLGSTGLDQPQHF. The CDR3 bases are TGTGCCAGCAGCTTATTAGGATCGACAGGGTTGGATCAGCCCCAGCATTTT.

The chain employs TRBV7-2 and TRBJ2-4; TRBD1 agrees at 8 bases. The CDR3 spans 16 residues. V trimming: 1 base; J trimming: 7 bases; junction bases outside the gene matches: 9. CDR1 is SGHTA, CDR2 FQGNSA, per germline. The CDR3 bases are TGTGCCAGCAGCTTAGGGCCGGGGACAGGACGGAACATTCAGTACTTC. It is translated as CASSLGPGTGRNIQYF.

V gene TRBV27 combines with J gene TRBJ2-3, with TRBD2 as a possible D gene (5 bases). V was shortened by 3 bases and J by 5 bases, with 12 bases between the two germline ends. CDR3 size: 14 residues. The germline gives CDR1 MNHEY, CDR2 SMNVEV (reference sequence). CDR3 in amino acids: CASSFASRGDTQYF. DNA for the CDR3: TGTGCCAGCAGTTTCGCATCCCGGGGAGATACGCAGTATTTT.

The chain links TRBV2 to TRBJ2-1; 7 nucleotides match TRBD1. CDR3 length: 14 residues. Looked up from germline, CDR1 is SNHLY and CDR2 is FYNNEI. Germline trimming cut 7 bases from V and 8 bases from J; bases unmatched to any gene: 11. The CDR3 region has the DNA TGTGCCAGCAAACGAGAGGGGGCAGTACATGAGCAGTTCTTC. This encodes CASKREGAVHEQFF.

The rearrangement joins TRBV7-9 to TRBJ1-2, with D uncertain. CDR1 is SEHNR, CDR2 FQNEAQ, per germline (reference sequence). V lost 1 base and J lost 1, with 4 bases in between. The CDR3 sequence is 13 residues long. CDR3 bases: TGTGCCAGCAGCTTAGTAGTTAACTATGGCTACACCTTC. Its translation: CASSLVVNYGYTF. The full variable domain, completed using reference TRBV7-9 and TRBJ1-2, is DTGVSQNPRHKITKRGQNVTFRCDPISEHNRLYWYRQTLGQGPEFLTYFQNEAQLEKSRLLSDRFSAERPKGSFSTLEIQRTEQGDSAMYLCASSLVVNYGYTFGSGTRLTVV.

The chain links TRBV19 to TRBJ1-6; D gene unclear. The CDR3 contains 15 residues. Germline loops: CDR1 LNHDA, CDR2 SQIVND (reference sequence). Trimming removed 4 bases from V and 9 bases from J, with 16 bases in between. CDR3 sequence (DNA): TGTGCCAGTAGTACCCTCCTAGGGTCCGGTTCACCCCTCCACTTT. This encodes CASSTLLGSGSPLHF.

Here the CDR3 reads CASSELEPRGTDTQYF. DNA of the CDR3: TGTGCCAGCAGCGAGCTCGAGCCACGAGGCACAGATACGCAGTATTTT. The V gene is TRBV9, the J gene TRBJ2-3, with unresolved D. The V end was cut by 3 bases, the J end by 1 base, with 15 bases between. This CDR3 contains 16 residues. Germline V gene sequence: CDR1 SGDLS, CDR2 YYNGEE. The full variable domain, its missing parts supplied by reference TRBV9 and TRBJ2-3, is DSGVTQTPKHLITATGQRVTLRCSPRSGDLSVYWYQQSLDQGLQFLIQYYNGEERAKGNILERFSAQQFPDLHSELNLSSLELGDSALYFCASSELEPRGTDTQYFGPGTRLTVL.

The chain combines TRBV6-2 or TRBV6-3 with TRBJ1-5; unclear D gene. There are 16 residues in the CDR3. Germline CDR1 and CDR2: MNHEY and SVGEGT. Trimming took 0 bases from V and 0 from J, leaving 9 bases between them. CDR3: CASSYSRGYSNQPQHF. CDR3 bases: TGTGCCAGCAGTTACTCGCGTGGGTATAGCAATCAGCCCCAGCATTTT.

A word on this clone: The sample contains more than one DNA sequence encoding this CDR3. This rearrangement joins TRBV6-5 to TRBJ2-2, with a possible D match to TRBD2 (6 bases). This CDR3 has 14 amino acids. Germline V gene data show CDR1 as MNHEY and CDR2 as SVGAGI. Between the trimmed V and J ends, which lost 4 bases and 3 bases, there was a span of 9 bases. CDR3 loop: CASSSGGYTGELFF. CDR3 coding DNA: TGTGCCAGCAGTTCCGGGGGATACACCGGGGAGCTGTTTTTT.

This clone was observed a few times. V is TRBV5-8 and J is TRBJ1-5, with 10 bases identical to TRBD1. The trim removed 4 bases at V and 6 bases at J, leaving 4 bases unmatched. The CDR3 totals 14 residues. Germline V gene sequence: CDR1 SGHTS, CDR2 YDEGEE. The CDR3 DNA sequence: TGTGCCAGCAGCCCCGGGACAGGGGTTCAGCCCCAGCATTTT. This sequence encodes CASSPGTGVQPQHF.

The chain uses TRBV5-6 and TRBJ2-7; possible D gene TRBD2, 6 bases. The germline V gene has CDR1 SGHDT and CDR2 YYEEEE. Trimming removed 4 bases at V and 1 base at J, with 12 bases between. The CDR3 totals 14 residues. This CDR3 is CASSIGTGSYEQYF. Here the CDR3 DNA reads TGTGCCAGCAGCATCGGGACTGGGTCCTACGAGCAGTACTTC.

The CDR3 protein is CASSQDPSSLDTEAFF. CDR3 in DNA: TGTGCCAGCAGCCAAGATCCGTCGTCCCTTGACACTGAAGCTTTCTTT. This chain connects TRBV4-2 to TRBJ1-1; D gene unclear. The CDR3 contains 16 residues. The V gene's germline CDR1 is LGHNA and CDR2 YNFKEQ. Trimming removed 0 bases from V and 3 bases from J, with 14 bases in between.

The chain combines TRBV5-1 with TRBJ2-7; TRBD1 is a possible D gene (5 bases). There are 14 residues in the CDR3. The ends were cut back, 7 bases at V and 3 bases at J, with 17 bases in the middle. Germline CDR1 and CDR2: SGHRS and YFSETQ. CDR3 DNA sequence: TGCGCCAGCTCGACAGTCGGAAACATCTACGAGCAGTACTTC. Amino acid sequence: CASSTVGNIYEQYF.